A single sample is the source of the 13 T cell receptor beta chains below, sequenced in a study of blood T cells in healthy people across ages. A second about 6 to 12 cycle PCR used barcoded and J-beta primers. TCRdb re-called the 5' RACE reads with MiXCR, one entry per CDR3 protein. Of fewer than 900,000 distinct CDR3 sequences in the sample, roughly 43% were seen once. Sequenced input: blood. All receptors derive from a woman in her sixties or seventies in good health.

A remark on this clonotype: A read error may be the cause here, since a much bigger clone is one base away. This chain uses TRBV12-3 or TRBV12-4 with TRBJ2-3; 8 bases map to TRBD1. CDR3 length: 15 residues. J gave up 0 bases and V 6 bases, and 5 bases lay outside the gene matches. For the CDR3, the DNA is TGTGCCAGCAGAACCCGGGACAGGAGCACAGATACGCAGTATTTT. Its protein product is CASRTRDRSTDTQYF.

As regards this clonotype: One base away lies a much larger clone, so this may be a sequencing read error. This sequence joins TRBV29-1 and TRBJ2-3; D is possibly TRBD2 (6 bases). Germline V CDR1 and CDR2: SQVTM, ANQGSEA. Trimming removed 5 bases from V and 3 bases from J, with 18 bases in between. The CDR3 spans 15 residues. The CDR3 loop is CSVRAGQTPTDTQYF. The CDR3 DNA sequence: TGCAGCGTTCGGGCGGGGCAGACCCCGACAGATACGCAGTATTTT.

As to this clonotype: This could be a read error, since a much larger clone is one nucleotide away. The chain is built from TRBV20-1 and TRBJ2-3; 7 nucleotides line up with TRBD2. This CDR3 comprises 16 residues. Germline V lookup: CDR1 DFQATT, CDR2 SNEGSKA (reference sequence). The junction had 14 bases not matched to a gene; V was cut back by 5 bases and J by 3 bases. The CDR3 DNA is TGCAGTGCTTCCCAAGCCCGGGCGGGAGTGACAGATACGCAGTATTTT. It yields the protein CSASQARAGVTDTQYF.

This chain uses TRBV9 with TRBJ2-5, with a tentative D call TRBD1 (5 bases). The CDR3 covers 15 residues. V dropped 3 bases and J dropped 1 base, with 13 bases sitting between them. Germline values: CDR1 SGDLS, CDR2 YYNGEE. The CDR3 DNA reads as TGTGCCAGCAGCGACGGCCCAGGGCTCCAAGAGACCCAGTACTTC. Translation gives CASSDGPGLQETQYF.

V gene TRBV20-1 combines with J gene TRBJ1-1; a possible D gene is TRBD1 (6 bases). Trimming left V 2 bases short and J 1 base short, with 11 bases between. From germline, CDR1 is DFQATT and CDR2 SNEGSKA (reference sequence). The length of the CDR3 is 14 residues. In nucleotides, the CDR3 is TGCAGTGCTAGAAGGGGGGGCTCGAACACTGAAGCTTTCTTT. Translated, it gives CSARRGGSNTEAFF.

Comments on this clonotype: A read error may account for a junction end that differs from germline. The chain uses TRBV12-3 or TRBV12-4 and TRBJ2-1; D ambiguous. This CDR3 contains 15 residues. CDR3 residues: CACSFRVGPGNEQFF. In DNA, the CDR3 is TGTGCCTGCAGTTTTAGGGTAGGACCCGGGAATGAGCAGTTCTTC.

This clonotype came up many times. V gene TRBV7-3 combines with J gene TRBJ2-3; TRBD2 aligns across 10 bases. With 4 bases clipped from V and 2 bases from J, the junction kept 3 bases outside the gene matches. CDR1 and CDR2 (germline): SGHTA, FQGTGA. CDR3 length: 15 residues. The chain's CDR3 is CASSSSGRSTDTQYF. As DNA, the CDR3 is TGTGCCAGCAGCTCTAGCGGGAGATCCACAGATACGCAGTATTTT.

The gene calls are TRBV5-1 and TRBJ1-1; 7 nucleotides line up with TRBD1. Germline V lookup: CDR1 SGHRS, CDR2 YFSETQ. Trimming took 0 bases from V and 4 from J; bases not matched to a gene: 6. The CDR3 has 15 residues. The CDR3 region is CASSLEGGAITEAFF. The CDR3 nucleotides read TGCGCCAGCAGCTTGGAAGGGGGCGCCATCACTGAAGCTTTCTTT.

This clonotype was observed a few times. V gene TRBV4-2 combines with J gene TRBJ1-1, with a tentative D call TRBD1 (6 bases). The V gene's germline CDR1 is LGHNA and CDR2 YNFKEQ. The CDR3 is 15 amino acids. V was shortened by 9 bases and J by 0 bases, with 17 bases between the two germline ends. CDR3 sequence (DNA): TGTGCCAGTGCCCTTCCAGGGACACTGAACACTGAAGCTTTCTTT. Encoded protein: CASALPGTLNTEAFF.

The chain uses TRBV7-8 and TRBJ2-6, with D uncertain. From germline, CDR1 is SGHVS and CDR2 FQNEAQ. The CDR3 totals 15 residues. Deletions cut 5 bases from V and 0 bases from J, with 8 bases between. The CDR3 nucleotides are TGTGCCAGCAGCCCGGTCCACTCTGGGGCCAACGTCCTGACTTTC. Its protein product is CASSPVHSGANVLTF. The full variable domain, with the rest looked up from reference TRBV7-8 and TRBJ2-6, is GAGVSQSPRYKVAKRGQDVALRCDPISGHVSLFWYQQALGQGPEFLTYFQNEAQLDKSGLPSDRFFAERPEGSVSTLKIQRTQQEDSAVYLCASSPVHSGANVLTFGAGSRLTVL.

This clonotype was observed many times. The CDR3 DNA is TGCGCCAGCAGCTCTACGGGGGGAGGATTCTACGAGCAGTACTTC. Translating it yields CASSSTGGGFYEQYF. The chain joins TRBV4-3 to TRBJ2-7, with 7 positions matching TRBD2. Trimming cost V 5 bases and J 3 bases; bases outside gene matches: 10. The CDR3 extends over 15 amino acids. Germline V CDR1 and CDR2: LGHNA, YSLEER.

This sequence joins TRBV11-2 and TRBJ2-7, with D unresolved. The V and J ends lost 1 base and 10 bases respectively, with 17 bases between them. The CDR3 loop spans 14 amino acids. Germline V lookup: CDR1 SGHAT, CDR2 FQNNGV. CDR3 in DNA: TGTGCCAGCAGCTTAGGGGCTGGCCAAGAGGCCCAGTACTTC. Translating it yields CASSLGAGQEAQYF.

The chain employs TRBV4-2 and TRBJ2-5; 8 bases map to TRBD2. Judging by the DNA end, TRBJ2-7 fits better; the J call may be wrong. This CDR3 contains 18 residues. Per the germline V gene, CDR1 is LGHNA and CDR2 is YNFKEQ. CDR3 DNA sequence: TGTGCCAGCAGCCAAGAGGTCGGGAGCGGGAGCTATTCCTACGAGCAGTACTTC. Amino acid sequence: CASSQEVGSGSYSYEQYF.